This T cell receptor beta chain stems from a study of blood T cell repertoires in COVID-19. The protocol was immunoSEQ multiplex PCR, while the TCRdb copy is restricted to in-frame clones and leaves out a portion. The sample holds approximately 280,000 clones, 70% to 90% seen once. In its sample, this clone was seen once. Sample: peripheral blood. The sequence was collected from a woman in her 70s with acute or convalescent COVID-19.

The CDR3 sequence is CATSRRSITGSNSPLHF. In DNA, the CDR3 is TGTGCCACCAGCAGGCGATCCATAACAGGGAGTAATTCACCCCTCCACTTT. V gene TRBV15 combines with J gene TRBJ1-6, with D possibly matching TRBD1 (6 bases). CDR3 size: 17 residues. V lost 3 bases and J 6 bases, leaving 18 bases between the germline ends. The germline V gene encodes CDR1 LNHNV and CDR2 YYDKDF (reference sequence).